Sequencing of this T cell receptor beta chain was carried out in a study of control samples from healthy donors and cancer patients. Germline V CDR1 and CDR2: SGHTA, FQGNSA. The CDR3 covers 15 residues. The ends were cut back, 4 bases at V and 2 bases at J, with 12 bases in the middle. Libraries were prepared by immunoSEQ multiplex PCR; TCRdb keeps only in-frame clonotypes and omits some of them. The repertoire holds 55,000 to 85,000 clones, with roughly 89% as singletons. The TCR comes from a man in his 60s with lung cancer. The chain carries TRBV7-2 and TRBJ2-1; possibly TRBD1 for D (6 bases). The sample taken for sequencing was PBMCs. CDR3 DNA sequence: TGTGCCAGCAGCTCCGGACAGATGACCTACAATGAGCAGTTCTTC. Its translation is CASSSGQMTYNEQFF.